This TCR beta chain was sequenced in a study of T-cell reconstitution after alpha-beta-depleted transplantation in children. The study, taken as a whole, reports: Reported findings indicate that, about two months after transplant, alpha-beta T cells came from several hundred expanded clones, which were derived from non-depleted graft cells. A year had passed since transplant, and T-cell counts and diversity by then came mostly from newly produced T cells.

In this sample, this clonotype turned up a few times. Its specificity is unknown. Trimming removed 5 bases at V and 3 bases at J, with 14 bases between. There are 14 residues in the CDR3. Germline lookup yields CDR1 SQVTM and CDR2 ANQGSEA. TCRbeta library construction was performed incorporating unique molecular identifiers. TCRdb re-derived calls from the PCR reads in MiXCR, one entry per CDR3 protein. The sample lists around 600,000 distinct CDR3 sequences, 23% seen once, with over 12% in the top ten. The V and J genes are TRBV29-1 and TRBJ2-1; no reliable D call. This TCR derives from a boy less than two years old who had a stem cell transplant for acute myeloid leukemia, so the T cells may come from the graft donor. Sequenced here: PBMCs, mostly from graft donor cells, sampled 360 days after TCRalphabeta/CD19-depleted stem cell transplant. The CDR3 DNA follows: TGCAGCGTTCGGGTGCAGGACCGCTACAATGAGCAGTTCTTC. Residues: CSVRVQDRYNEQFF.